This TCR beta chain comes out of a study of T-cell reconstitution after alpha-beta-depleted transplantation in children. Unique molecular identifiers were incorporated during preparation of the TCRbeta library. TCRdb re-called the PCR reads through MiXCR, storing one row per CDR3 protein. Among hundreds of thousands of distinct CDR3 sequences, around 11% were seen once, and the ten largest hold around 2.8%. V was cut by 4 bases and J by 8 bases, with 20 bases left in between. The CDR3 has 15 residues. Germline V lookup: CDR1 LGHNA, CDR2 YSLEER. This clonotype was recorded at least ten times. The V gene is TRBV4-3, the J gene TRBJ1-2; possible D gene TRBD1, 6 bases. Specimen: PBMCs from the stem cell graft donor, collected from the stem cell graft. This receptor was taken from a human donor who donated a stem cell graft to a child with acute lymphoblastic leukemia. The CDR3 coding sequence is TGCGCCAGCAGCCCCTCGAGGGGGGGTCCATACGGCTACACCTTC. It translates to CASSPSRGGPYGYTF.